Below are 30 T cell receptor beta chains sequenced from a single sample in a study of blood T cells in healthy people across ages. Combining a sample-barcoded 5' primer with a J-beta primer mix, a second PCR ran for about 7 to 12 cycles. TCRdb re-derived calls from the 5' RACE reads in MiXCR, one entry per CDR3 protein. The sample holds about 1,600,000 distinct CDR3 sequences, roughly 40% seen once. Source material: blood. The receptors were sampled from a woman in her late teens or twenties in good health.

The J gene is TRBJ1-5, the V gene TRBV6-5; no reliable D call. Germline V gene data show CDR1 as MNHEY and CDR2 as SVGAGI. This CDR3 is 14 amino acids long. V lost 0 bases and J lost 4, with 7 bases in between. The CDR3 DNA follows: TGTGCCAGCAGTTACTCGGCAGAGAATCAGCCCCAGCATTTT. Amino acid sequence: CASSYSAENQPQHF.

The V call is TRBV7-6, the J call TRBJ2-4, with 7 bases fitting TRBD1. The J call may be incorrect, as the DNA end agrees better with TRBJ2-7. CDR1 is SGHVS, CDR2 FNYEAQ, per germline. The CDR3 covers 15 residues. The chain's CDR3 is CASSLALPGGYEQYF. The CDR3, as DNA: TGTGCCAGCAGCTTAGCGCTCCCAGGGGGCTACGAGCAGTACTTC.

The chain couples TRBV20-1 to TRBJ2-1; perhaps TRBD2 as D (5 bases). V lost 7 bases and J lost 3, with 13 bases in between. Per germline, CDR1 DFQATT and CDR2 SNEGSKA (reference sequence). This CDR3 is built from 13 residues. The CDR3 sequence: CSEGGGHYNEQFF. The CDR3 DNA follows: TGCAGTGAGGGCGGAGGCCACTACAATGAGCAGTTCTTC.

The CDR3 loop is CASSVATGLRYNEQYF. The CDR3 nucleotides are TGTGCCAGCAGCGTAGCTACGGGGCTCAGATACAATGAGCAGTACTTC. The J gene is TRBJ2-1, the V gene TRBV9; TRBD1 or TRBD2 may be the D gene (5 bases each). The J call may be incorrect, as the DNA end agrees better with TRBJ2-7. This CDR3 is 16 amino acids long. Germline-derived CDR1 and CDR2 are SGDLS and YYNGEE.

V gene TRBV29-1 combines with J gene TRBJ2-7, with TRBD1 matching over 7 bases. The CDR3 has 15 amino acids. V shed 4 bases, J shed 1 base, and the junction held 10 bases outside the gene matches. The germline V gene encodes CDR1 SQVTM and CDR2 ANQGSEA. The CDR3 DNA reads TGCAGCGTTGTCCGTTTCCGGGGACAGTCCTACGAGCAGTACTTC. Translating gives CSVVRFRGQSYEQYF.

The CDR3, as DNA: TGCGCCAGCAGTTTCGGACGGGGAAGCTCCTACGAGCAGTACTTC. This translates into CASSFGRGSSYEQYF. The gene calls are TRBV5-1 and TRBJ2-7, with a possible D match to TRBD2 (5 bases). Trimming stripped 5 bases from V and 0 bases from J, with 15 bases between. CDR1 is SGHRS, CDR2 YFSETQ, per germline. The CDR3 sequence is 15 residues long. Full variable domain (missing parts from reference TRBV5-1 and TRBJ2-7): KAGVTQTPRYLIKTRGQQVTLSCSPISGHRSVSWYQQTPGQGLQFLFEYFSETQRNKGNFPGRFSGRQFSNSRSEMNVSTLELGDSALYLCASSFGRGSSYEQYFGPGTRLTVT.

In this sample, this clonotype turned up a few times. The chain has TRBV20-1 and TRBJ2-1; TRBD1 matches at 9 bases. The V gene's germline CDR1 is DFQATT and CDR2 SNEGSKA (reference sequence). J lost 5 bases, V lost 0 bases, and 2 bases had no gene match. The CDR3 contains 14 residues. Here the CDR3 reads CSAREGTGNNEQFF. CDR3 sequence (DNA): TGCAGTGCTAGAGAGGGGACAGGGAACAATGAGCAGTTCTTC.

CDR3 region: CASSPVELAGETQYF. The CDR3 DNA reads TGTGCCAGCTCACCAGTTGAGCTAGCGGGAGAGACCCAGTACTTC. V and J are TRBV18 and TRBJ2-7; 8 bases match TRBD2. The end of the DNA aligns better with TRBJ2-5, so the J call may be wrong. The CDR3 has 15 amino acids. Looked up from germline, CDR1 is KGHSH and CDR2 is LQKENI.

In this sample, this clonotype turned up a few times. J is TRBJ2-1 and V is TRBV5-5; 7 bases are shared with TRBD2. Germline values: CDR1 SGHKS, CDR2 YYEKEE (reference sequence). This CDR3 spans 16 amino acids. With 3 bases clipped from V and 0 bases from J, the junction kept 6 bases outside the gene matches. CDR3 sequence reads: CASSWTGRSSYNEQFF. DNA of the CDR3: TGTGCCAGCAGCTGGACCGGGAGGAGCTCCTACAATGAGCAGTTCTTC.

This sequence joins TRBV9 and TRBJ2-7; 8 bases match TRBD2. V shed 1 base, J shed 4 bases, and the junction held 4 bases outside the gene matches. The CDR3 runs to 14 residues. The germline V gene has CDR1 SGDLS and CDR2 YYNGEE. The CDR3 loop is CASSVNSGTYEQYF. For the CDR3, the DNA is TGTGCCAGCAGCGTAAATAGCGGGACTTACGAGCAGTACTTC.

This clonotype was detected many times. The V call is TRBV5-1, the J call TRBJ1-2; D unclear. This CDR3 has 13 residues. The V end was cut by 0 bases, the J end by 2 bases, with 5 bases between. The germline gives CDR1 SGHRS, CDR2 YFSETQ. The CDR3 here is CASSLADNYGYTF. Here the CDR3 DNA reads TGCGCCAGCAGCTTGGCGGACAACTATGGCTACACCTTC. The variable domain in full, with the rest retrieved from reference TRBV5-1 and TRBJ1-2, is KAGVTQTPRYLIKTRGQQVTLSCSPISGHRSVSWYQQTPGQGLQFLFEYFSETQRNKGNFPGRFSGRQFSNSRSEMNVSTLELGDSALYLCASSLADNYGYTFGSGTRLTVV.

This clonotype was picked up a small number of times. V is TRBV12-3 or TRBV12-4 and J is TRBJ2-1; no definite D call. CDR3 length equals 13 residues. The germline V and J ends were trimmed by 7 bases and 8 bases, with 15 bases remaining between them. The CDR3 reads CASIRGRRDEQFF. The CDR3 coding sequence is TGTGCCAGCATTAGAGGCAGACGGGATGAGCAGTTCTTC.

The chain carries TRBV27 and TRBJ2-7, with 11 bases that match TRBD2. V lost 5 bases and J lost 7; bases outside the gene matches: 4. Germline values: CDR1 MNHEY, CDR2 SMNVEV (reference sequence). The CDR3 runs to 13 residues. CDR3 in DNA: TGTGCCAGCAGTGTAAGACTAGCGGGGGAGCAGTACTTC. It codes for CASSVRLAGEQYF.

The chain recombines TRBV7-2 with TRBJ1-2, with a tentative D call TRBD1 (5 bases). Looked up from germline, CDR1 is SGHTA and CDR2 is FQGNSA. V dropped 1 base and J dropped 8 bases, with 20 bases sitting between them. The length of the CDR3 is 16 residues. Written as DNA, the CDR3 is TGTGCCAGCAGCTTAGTAGGGGCGGGCACCCAACGGGGCTACACCTTC. It is translated as CASSLVGAGTQRGYTF.

This clonotype was detected a few times. The chain has TRBV12-3 or TRBV12-4 and TRBJ1-2, with D perhaps matching TRBD1 (5 bases). The CDR3 has 11 amino acids. V lost 11 bases, J lost 8 bases, and 15 bases lay in between. CDR3 sequence reads: CASGQGIGYTF. For the CDR3, the DNA is TGTGCCTCCGGCCAGGGTATAGGCTACACCTTC.

This clonotype appeared a few times. The chain uses TRBV7-2 and TRBJ2-5, with TRBD2 identical over 7 bases. Germline V gene lookup returns CDR1 SGHTA and CDR2 FQGNSA. After removal of 6 bases from V and 11 bases from J, the junction contained 18 bases not matched to a gene. This CDR3 comprises 15 residues. Here the CDR3 reads CASRPRSGALDEQYF. The CDR3 DNA is TGTGCCAGCAGGCCCAGGAGCGGGGCCTTGGATGAGCAGTACTTC. The complete variable domain, with remaining parts taken from reference TRBV7-2 and TRBJ2-5, reads GAGVSQSPSNKVTEKGKDVELRCDPISGHTALYWYRQSLGQGLEFLIYFQGNSAPDKSGLPSDRFSAERTGGSVSTLTIQRTQQEDSAVYLCASRPRSGALDEQYFGPGTRLLVL.

This clonotype occurred a few times. The rearrangement links TRBV10-3 to TRBJ2-1, with D possibly matching TRBD2 (6 bases). The CDR3 extends over 13 amino acids. From germline, CDR1 is ENHRY and CDR2 SYGVKD. Trimming removed 7 bases from V and 3 bases from J, with 10 bases in between. The CDR3 is CAITSGLYNEQFF. As DNA, the CDR3 is TGTGCCATCACCTCGGGACTCTACAATGAGCAGTTCTTC.

J is TRBJ2-5 and V is TRBV7-2, with TRBD2 matching over 12 bases. Matching the DNA end better, TRBJ2-7 makes the J call doubtful. The CDR3 runs to 18 residues. Germline assignment: CDR1 SGHTA and CDR2 FQGNSA. In nucleotides, the CDR3 is TGTGCCAGCAGCTTGGGGGCCGGGGCTAGCGGGAGGGTCGGCGAGCAGTACTTC. Its protein product is CASSLGAGASGRVGEQYF.

In this sample, this clonotype turned up a few times. V usage is TRBV27 and J usage is TRBJ2-1; 10 nucleotides align to TRBD2. In germline, CDR1 is MNHEY, CDR2 SMNVEV (reference sequence). The CDR3 loop spans 16 amino acids. V was clipped by 7 bases and J by 6 bases; unmatched bases: 12. DNA for the CDR3: TGTGCCAGCACCCATGCAGCGGGAGGGTTGGGCAATGAGCAGTTCTTC. Translated, it gives CASTHAAGGLGNEQFF.

The chain is built from TRBV20-1 and TRBJ1-1; the D is unclear. This CDR3 contains 11 residues. V shed 6 bases and J shed 10 bases, with 15 bases lying between them. The germline gives CDR1 DFQATT, CDR2 SNEGSKA (reference sequence). The CDR3 loop is CSAGVGVVAFF. The CDR3 DNA follows: TGCAGTGCAGGAGTTGGAGTGGTAGCTTTCTTT.

CDR3 sequence (DNA): TGTGCCAGCAGCTTGTATGGTTCCCTAATCGGTGAGCAGTTCTTC. Its translation is CASSLYGSLIGEQFF. This chain connects TRBV5-6 to TRBJ2-1; no definite D call. Looked up from germline, CDR1 is SGHDT and CDR2 is YYEEEE. This CDR3 contains 15 residues. The V end lost 1 base, the J end lost 9 bases, and 17 bases lay between the germline ends.

The V call is TRBV10-3, the J call TRBJ1-2; D unclear. The CDR3 is made up of 15 amino acids. V was cut by 6 bases and J by 3 bases, with 17 bases left in between. Germline loops: CDR1 ENHRY, CDR2 SYGVKD. The CDR3 region has the DNA TGTGCCATCAGCCCCCGGGAGGGCTCAGACTATGGCTACACCTTC. It specifies CAISPREGSDYGYTF.

The chain employs TRBV7-8 and TRBJ2-5; the D gene is possibly TRBD2 (6 bases). Germline V gene lookup returns CDR1 SGHVS and CDR2 FQNEAQ. V lost 5 bases and J lost 4, with 17 bases in between. The CDR3 loop spans 15 amino acids. The CDR3 region has the DNA TGTGCCAGCAGCCAAAGAGGTGGGGGGTCAGAGACCCAGTACTTC. Translating gives CASSQRGGGSETQYF.

The chain joins TRBV5-1 to TRBJ2-7; possibly TRBD1 for D (5 bases). The V end was cut by 4 bases, the J end by 4 bases, with 15 bases between. Per the germline V gene, CDR1 is SGHRS and CDR2 is YFSETQ. The CDR3 has 14 residues. CDR3 sequence: CASSVTGAMYEQYF. CDR3 DNA: TGCGCCAGCAGCGTAACAGGTGCTATGTACGAGCAGTACTTC.

The chain employs TRBV5-1 and TRBJ2-7; TRBD2 matches 12 bases. Germline assignment: CDR1 SGHRS and CDR2 YFSETQ. J gave up 2 bases and V 0 bases, and 3 bases lay outside the gene matches. The CDR3 totals 16 residues. The CDR3 nucleotides read TGCGCCAGCAGCTTGGGGACTAGCGGGACAACCTACGAGCAGTACTTC. Translation: CASSLGTSGTTYEQYF.

The CDR3 loop is CASGEPGTRFIQYF. CDR3 sequence (DNA): TGTGCCAGCGGGGAGCCCGGGACTCGATTCATTCAGTACTTC. V gene TRBV12-3 or TRBV12-4 combines with J gene TRBJ2-4; maybe TRBD2 (6 bases). The CDR3 runs to 14 residues. V gave up 8 bases and J gave up 9 bases, with 20 bases separating them.

About this clonotype: At one of its ends the junction is not consistent with the germline gene, which may arise from a read error. The chain joins TRBV7-9 to TRBJ2-1; TRBD2 matches at 7 bases. CDR3 length: 17 residues. Germline V gives CDR1 SEHNR, CDR2 FQNEAQ (reference sequence). CDR3 loop: CVSSLTFLGEGYNEQFF. The DNA for the CDR3 is TGTGTCAGCAGCTTAACGTTTTTGGGGGAGGGATACAATGAGCAGTTCTTC. Full variable domain (rest looked up from reference TRBV7-9 and TRBJ2-1): DTGVSQNPRHKITKRGQNVTFRCDPISEHNRLYWYRQTLGQGPEFLTYFQNEAQLEKSRLLSDRFSAERPKGSFSTLEIQRTEQGDSAMYLCVSSLTFLGEGYNEQFFGPGTRLTVL.

There are many counts of this clonotype. The chain couples TRBV7-2 to TRBJ2-3, with D possibly TRBD2 on 6 matching bases. Germline CDR1 SGHTA, CDR2 FQGNSA. V was pared by 0 bases and J by 0 bases, with 13 bases between. The CDR3 has 17 residues. CDR3 sequence reads: CASSLAPGGLSTDTQYF. CDR3 in DNA: TGTGCCAGCAGCTTAGCGCCCGGGGGATTAAGCACAGATACGCAGTATTTT.

This chain connects TRBV3-1 to TRBJ2-4, with TRBD2 matching 9 bases. The CDR3 length is 15 residues. J was trimmed by 13 bases and V by 3 bases; bases with no gene match: 13. Looked up from germline, CDR1 is LGHDT and CDR2 is YNNKEL (reference sequence). The CDR3 loop is CASSHPRGGRNEQYF. The CDR3 bases are TGTGCCAGCAGCCATCCGCGGGGGGGCCGGAATGAGCAGTACTTC.

The V call is TRBV20-1, the J call TRBJ2-7; the D gene could be TRBD1 or TRBD2 (5 bases each). Trimming took 3 bases from V and 4 from J, leaving 28 bases between them. The CDR3 has 18 amino acids. Per germline, CDR1 DFQATT and CDR2 SNEGSKA (reference sequence). The CDR3 reads CSASRLPGTSSRTYEQYF. For the CDR3, the DNA is TGCAGTGCTAGCCGTTTACCCGGGACCAGCTCTCGTACGTACGAGCAGTACTTC.